This is a list of T cell receptor beta chains from one sample in a study of HIV-infected patients and healthy controls. TCRdb reanalysed the 5' RACE reads using MiXCR and keeps one entry per CDR3 protein. The sample includes 17,000 or so distinct CDR3 sequences, 5.5% of them seen just once. Sequencing input: blood. These receptor sequences come from an adult in good health. Each CDR3 is given with its conserved first and last residue. A D gene is named only where the DNA matches it firmly. The listing skips clone size in some rows; elsewhere it reads once, few, many or a size class.

-,TRBJ2-5,-,TRBV29-1,TGCAGCGCCCAGCCCAGGGAAAGGGCCGAGACCCAGTACTTC,CSAQPRERAETQYF
TRBD2,TRBJ2-1,many,TRBV25-1,TGTGCCAGCAGTGAATCCAGCGGGGGTTCCTACAATGAGCAGTTCTTC,CASSESSGGSYNEQFF
-,TRBJ1-3,few,TRBV10-3,TGTGCCATCAGTGAGCCTCTGCTGACCAGGGCACCATATTCGGGAAACACCATATATTTT,CAISEPLLTRAPYSGNTIYF
-,TRBJ1-2,-,TRBV4-3,TGCGCCAGCAGCCAAGAAAGTCTCCGGGGGGTAAACGCTGGCTACACCTTC,CASSQESLRGVNAGYTF
-,TRBJ1-5,many,TRBV19,TGTGCCAGTAGTATTTTGGGGCAGGGTCACCAGCCCCAGCATTTT,CASSILGQGHQPQHF
-,TRBJ2-7,many,TRBV5-1,TGCGCCAGCGGAAGCGATGGGGGTTCCGTATCCTACGAGCAGTACTTC,CASGSDGGSVSYEQYF
TRBD2,TRBJ2-1,many,TRBV12-3/TRBV12-4,TGTGCCAGCACCATAAGCGGGGGCCCCTACAATGAGCAGTTCTTC,CASTISGGPYNEQFF
TRBD1,TRBJ2-1,many,TRBV15,TGTGCCACCAGCGGGACAGTTTCGAATGAGCAGTTCTTC,CATSGTVSNEQFF
-,TRBJ1-5,many,TRBV7-6,TGTGCCAGCAGCTTAAAGCCGTTGGTGCAGCCCCAGCATTTT,CASSLKPLVQPQHF
-,TRBJ1-1,many,TRBV20-1,TGCAGTGCTAGAGGACACCAGAACACTGAAGCTTTCTTT,CSARGHQNTEAFF
TRBD1,TRBJ1-5,many,TRBV6-6,TGTGCCAGCAGTTTGAGACAGGGAGATCAGCCCCAGCATTTT,CASSLRQGDQPQHF
-,TRBJ1-4,medium-sized,TRBV20-1,TGCAGTGCTAAACCCCCGGGGAGTGACGCAGAAAAACTGTTTTTT,CSAKPPGSDAEKLFF
TRBD2,TRBJ2-3,many,TRBV2,TGTGCCAGCAGTGATACCCTAGCGGGGGGGCACACAGATACGCAGTATTTT,CASSDTLAGGHTDTQYF
-,TRBJ2-3,many,TRBV19,TGTGCCAGTAGTATTCTGAGTGCGAGGGCAGATACGCAGTATTTT,CASSILSARADTQYF
-,TRBJ1-2,many,TRBV29-1,TGCAGCATCACTTCTGGGGATCTCTACCGCACCTTC,CSITSGDLYRTF
-,TRBJ1-4,few,TRBV11-2,TGTGCCAGCGGCGAAGGACCCCGGGAAAAACTGTTTTTT,CASGEGPREKLFF
TRBD1,TRBJ1-5,medium-sized,TRBV6-1,TGTGCCAGCAGTGAATGGGACAGAAATCAGCCCCAGCATTTT,CASSEWDRNQPQHF
-,TRBJ1-1,many,TRBV28,TGTGCCAGCAGTTTAAGGTTGGGCAGGAGCCCTGAAGCTTTCTTT,CASSLRLGRSPEAFF
-,TRBJ1-2,many,TRBV7-9,TGTGCCAGCAGCTTTGAAGCTAACTATGGCTACACCTTC,CASSFEANYGYTF
-,TRBJ2-5,many,TRBV25-1,TGTGCCACCTCACTCGGGACACCCCCCCAAGAGACCCAGTACTTC,CATSLGTPPQETQYF
-,TRBJ1-1,many,TRBV7-8,TGTGCCAGCAGCTTAGCACAGGGCCCCCTGGAAGCTTTCTTT,CASSLAQGPLEAFF
TRBD1,TRBJ2-1,many,TRBV5-1,TGCGCCAGCAGCCTCCTGGGACAGGGGGGAGATTTATTCTTC,CASSLLGQGGDLFF
TRBD1,TRBJ2-2,many,TRBV12-3/TRBV12-4,TGTGCCAGCAGCCTCCGAGACCGGGACAGGGGGCGGACCGGGGAGCTGTTTTTT,CASSLRDRDRGRTGELFF
-,TRBJ2-5,medium-sized,TRBV7-7,TGTGCCAGCAGCAGGTCGGGGCTGGAGACCCAGTACTTC,CASSRSGLETQYF
-,TRBJ2-3,medium-sized,TRBV6-4,TGTGCCAGCAGTGACTCGAAGGGGGGAGGCGGCACAGATACGCAGTATTTT,CASSDSKGGGGTDTQYF
-,TRBJ1-1,-,TRBV18,TGTGCCAGCTCACCACGGGTCACCCGTGAGGGTAACACTGAAGCTTTCTTT,CASSPRVTREGNTEAFF
-,TRBJ1-2,-,TRBV29-1,TGCAGCGTTGATCATAGGGGGTCCCCTGGCTACACCTTC,CSVDHRGSPGYTF
-,TRBJ2-7,many,TRBV5-6,TGTGCCAGCAGCTTGGACCCAAGGACCGATCGAGGAGAGCAGTACTTC,CASSLDPRTDRGEQYF
TRBD1,TRBJ1-1,many,TRBV7-9,TGTGCCAGCAGTATCAGCAGGGGGCTCCCTGAAGCTTTCTTT,CASSISRGLPEAFF
-,TRBJ2-7,many,TRBV4-3,TGCGCCAGCAGCCAAGTGACCGGGACACGGACCTACGAGCAGTACTTC,CASSQVTGTRTYEQYF
-,TRBJ2-3,-,TRBV18,TGTGCCAGCTCACCCCCAGGGATTCTGTTCCTCAACACAGATACGCAGTATTTT,CASSPPGILFLNTDTQYF
TRBD1,TRBJ1-1,-,TRBV12-3/TRBV12-4,TGTGCCAGCAGTCCGATTAGGGCAGGGGGCTATACTGAAGCTTTCTTT,CASSPIRAGGYTEAFF
-,TRBJ1-5,many,TRBV5-5,TGTGCCAGCAGCTCCGGTGGAGGGAATCAGCCCCAGCATTTT,CASSSGGGNQPQHF
TRBD1,TRBJ2-1,many,TRBV9,TGTGCCAGCAGCGGACGGGACAGGGTCGGCAATGAGCAGTTCTTC,CASSGRDRVGNEQFF
-,TRBJ2-1,many,TRBV7-2,TGTGCCAGCAGCTTAATGGGGACTGCTTGGCATGAGCAGTTCTTC,CASSLMGTAWHEQFF
TRBD1,TRBJ2-4,many,TRBV6-5,TGTGCCAGCAGGGGGACAGGGGGATTCGGGAACATTCAGTACTTC,CASRGTGGFGNIQYF
-,TRBJ1-5,many,TRBV7-8,TGTGCCAGCAGCCCCCACAGGGTCCCAGGGATTCAGCCCCAGCATTTT,CASSPHRVPGIQPQHF
-,TRBJ2-5,-,TRBV12-3/TRBV12-4,TGTGCCAGCAGTTTAATTCGGGCCACCCAAGAGACCCAGTACTTC,CASSLIRATQETQYF
TRBD1,TRBJ1-5,many,TRBV7-2,TGTGCCAGCAGCTCACAGGGGCCGAAACATCAGCCCCAGCATTTT,CASSSQGPKHQPQHF
-,TRBJ2-1,many,TRBV9,TGTGCCAGCAGCCCTGGAGGGGCTGAGCAGTTCTTC,CASSPGGAEQFF
TRBD1,TRBJ1-1,medium-sized,TRBV2,TGTGCCAGCAGTGCCAGCCTCGGACAGGGCACTGAAGCTTTCTTT,CASSASLGQGTEAFF
TRBD2,TRBJ2-1,medium-sized,TRBV18,TGTGCCAGCTCACCCGGACTAGCGGGGGGTCTTCTACACAATGAGCAGTTCTTC,CASSPGLAGGLLHNEQFF
TRBD1,TRBJ2-3,many,TRBV15,TGTGCCACCAGCAGAAACAGGGGATTCGGAGATACGCAGTATTTT,CATSRNRGFGDTQYF
-,TRBJ2-7,few,TRBV7-9,TGTGCCAGCAGCTTAGGATTCGACCGAAAGAGCTCCTACGAGCAGTACTTC,CASSLGFDRKSSYEQYF
-,TRBJ1-3,many,TRBV20-1,TGCAGTGCCACGGACGGAGGAAACACCATATATTTT,CSATDGGNTIYF
-,TRBJ1-5,many,TRBV3-1,TGTGCCAGCAGCCAAGAATTGAATCAGCCCCAGCATTTT,CASSQELNQPQHF
TRBD1,TRBJ1-5,-,TRBV6-2/TRBV6-3,TGTGCCAGCAGTGTGACAGGGAACAATCAGCCCCAGCATTTT,CASSVTGNNQPQHF
-,TRBJ2-7,many,TRBV6-5,TGTGCCAGCAACCTGCTAGGGGGGGCCGAGCAGTACTTC,CASNLLGGAEQYF